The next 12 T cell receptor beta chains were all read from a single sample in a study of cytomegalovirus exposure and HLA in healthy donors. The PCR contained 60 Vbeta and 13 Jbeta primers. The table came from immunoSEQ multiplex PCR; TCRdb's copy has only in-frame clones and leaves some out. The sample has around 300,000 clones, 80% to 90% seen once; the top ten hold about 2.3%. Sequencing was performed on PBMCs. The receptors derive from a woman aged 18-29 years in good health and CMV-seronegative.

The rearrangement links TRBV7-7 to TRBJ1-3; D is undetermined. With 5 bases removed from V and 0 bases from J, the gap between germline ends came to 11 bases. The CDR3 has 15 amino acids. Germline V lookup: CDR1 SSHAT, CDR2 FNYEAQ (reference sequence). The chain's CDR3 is CASSPSTYSGNTIYF. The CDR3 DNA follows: TGTGCCAGCAGCCCCTCAACCTACTCTGGAAACACCATATATTTT.

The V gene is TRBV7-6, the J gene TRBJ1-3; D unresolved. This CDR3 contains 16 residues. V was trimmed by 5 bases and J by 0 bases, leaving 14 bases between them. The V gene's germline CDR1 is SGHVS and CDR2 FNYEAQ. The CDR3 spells CASSTSGSYSGNTIYF. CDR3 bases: TGTGCCAGCAGCACGAGCGGGTCCTACTCTGGAAACACCATATATTTT. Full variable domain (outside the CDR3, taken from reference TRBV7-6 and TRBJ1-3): GAGVSQSPRYKVTKRGQDVALRCDPISGHVSLYWYRQALGQGPEFLTYFNYEAQQDKSGLPNDRFSAERPEGSISTLTIQRTEQRDSAMYRCASSTSGSYSGNTIYFGEGSWLTVV.

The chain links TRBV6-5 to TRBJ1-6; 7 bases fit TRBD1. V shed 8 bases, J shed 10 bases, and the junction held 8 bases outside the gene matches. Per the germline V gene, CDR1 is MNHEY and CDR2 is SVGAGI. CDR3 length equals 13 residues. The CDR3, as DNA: TGTGCCAGCTTTAGGGGGCCAGGGTCACCCCTCCACTTT. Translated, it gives CASFRGPGSPLHF.

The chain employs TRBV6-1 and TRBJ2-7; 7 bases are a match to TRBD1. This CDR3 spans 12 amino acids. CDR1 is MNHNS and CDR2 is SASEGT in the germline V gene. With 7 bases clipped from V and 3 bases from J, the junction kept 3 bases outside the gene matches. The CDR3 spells CASTGTVYEQYF. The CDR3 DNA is TGTGCCAGCACAGGGACAGTCTACGAGCAGTACTTC.

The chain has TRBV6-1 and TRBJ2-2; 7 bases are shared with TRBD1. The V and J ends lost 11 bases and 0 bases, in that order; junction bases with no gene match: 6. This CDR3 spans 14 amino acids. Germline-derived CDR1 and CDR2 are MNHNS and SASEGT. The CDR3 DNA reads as TGTGCCGGCGCGACAGGGACGAACACCGGGGAGCTGTTTTTT. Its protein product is CAGATGTNTGELFF.

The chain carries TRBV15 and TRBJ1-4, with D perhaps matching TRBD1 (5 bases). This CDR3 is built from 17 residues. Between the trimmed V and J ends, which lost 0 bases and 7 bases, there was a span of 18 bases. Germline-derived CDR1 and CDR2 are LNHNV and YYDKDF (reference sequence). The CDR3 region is CATSRDTVTAGLEKLFF. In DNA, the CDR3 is TGTGCCACCAGCAGAGATACCGTGACGGCAGGGCTTGAAAAACTGTTTTTT.

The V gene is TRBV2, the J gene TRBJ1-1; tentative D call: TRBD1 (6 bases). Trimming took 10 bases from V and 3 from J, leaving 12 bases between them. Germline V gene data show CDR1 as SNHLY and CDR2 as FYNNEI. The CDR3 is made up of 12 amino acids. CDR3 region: CATTEGDTEAFF. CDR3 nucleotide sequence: TGTGCCACGACAGAGGGGGACACTGAAGCTTTCTTT.

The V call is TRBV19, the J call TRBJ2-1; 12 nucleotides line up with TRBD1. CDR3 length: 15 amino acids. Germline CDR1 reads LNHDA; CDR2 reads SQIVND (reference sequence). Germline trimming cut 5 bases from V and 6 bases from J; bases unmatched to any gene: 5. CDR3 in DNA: TGTGCCAGTAGTCCAGGGACAGGGGGCTTCAATGAGCAGTTCTTC. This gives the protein CASSPGTGGFNEQFF.

The CDR3, as DNA: TGTGCCAGCAGTGAAATTAGGGGACTTAGCTCTAAAGATACGCAGTATTTT. Translated: CASSEIRGLSSKDTQYF. The chain is built from TRBV2 and TRBJ2-3; TRBD2 is a possible D gene (6 bases). CDR3 length: 17 amino acids. Germline CDR1 reads SNHLY; CDR2 reads FYNNEI. The V end was cut by 2 bases, the J end by 5 bases, with 20 bases between.

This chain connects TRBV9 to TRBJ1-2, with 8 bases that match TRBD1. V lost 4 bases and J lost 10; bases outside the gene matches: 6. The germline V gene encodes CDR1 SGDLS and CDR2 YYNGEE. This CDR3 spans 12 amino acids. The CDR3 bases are TGTGCCAGCAGCCCCCGGGGACAGGCCTACACCTTC. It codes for CASSPRGQAYTF.

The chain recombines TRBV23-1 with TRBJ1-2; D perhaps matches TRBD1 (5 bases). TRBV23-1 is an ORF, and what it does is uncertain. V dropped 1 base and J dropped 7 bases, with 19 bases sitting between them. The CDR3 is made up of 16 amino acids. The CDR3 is CASSQWIGGAIGGYTF. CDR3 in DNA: TGCGCCAGCAGTCAATGGATAGGAGGGGCGATAGGTGGCTACACCTTC.

CDR3 region: CASSYSRTGGNTIYF. The DNA for the CDR3 is TGTGCCAGCAGTTACTCCCGGACAGGTGGGAACACCATATATTTT. V and J are TRBV6-5 and TRBJ1-3, with TRBD1 identical over 7 bases. This CDR3 is 15 amino acids long. V lost 0 bases and J lost 7; bases outside the gene matches: 6. Per the germline V gene, CDR1 is MNHEY and CDR2 is SVGAGI.